The sequence of this T cell receptor (beta chain) was determined in a study of identical twins. Study-wide results and limits: Beta out-of-frame sequences showed weaker excess twin sharing. Memory repertoires showed no such pattern, whereas abundant cord blood beta clonotypes carried fewer insertions.

The ends lost 1 base at V and 6 bases at J; junction bases unmatched: 6. CDR3 length: 15 residues. Germline CDR1 SGHTA, CDR2 FQGNSA. Template switching added a universal primer site, and cDNA bore unique molecular identifiers. TCRdb reprocessed the 5' RACE reads with MiXCR, giving one entry per CDR3 protein. The table has about 250,000 distinct CDR3 sequences, around 15% seen once; the top ten hold 8.8%. Note on this clonotype: Its antigen is currently unknown.

The origin of this receptor is a young woman in good health. The gene calls are TRBV7-2 and TRBJ2-1; 7 bases are a match to TRBD1. Sequenced material: memory (CD45RO+) T cells sorted from blood. The CDR3 spells CASSLGAGGSNEQFF. The CDR3 DNA sequence: TGTGCCAGCAGCTTAGGGGCAGGGGGAAGCAATGAGCAGTTCTTC.